The rows below give T cell receptor beta chains drawn from one sample of a study of cytotoxic CD8 clonotypes in ibrutinib-treated CLL. Generated by immunoSEQ multiplex PCR, the TCRdb table keeps only in-frame clones and is missing some. The top ten clones hold less than 15% of a sample with 25,000 to 30,000 clones, roughly 60% of them seen once. Sequencing was performed on PBMCs, taken before ibrutinib treatment. These receptors were obtained from a human donor with chronic lymphocytic leukemia. Each CDR3 is given with its conserved first and last residue. The D gene is left open where the match is weak. Only part of the rows carry a size: once, few, many, or a class if the clone is expanded.

size: NA; D: NA; J: TRBJ2-7; V: TRBV6-5; DNA: TGTGCCAGCAGGGCATCCGGGGGTGACGTGTACGAGCAGTACTTC; CDR3: CASRASGGDVYEQYF
size: NA; D: NA; J: TRBJ1-1; V: TRBV18; DNA: TGTGCCAGCTCACCAAGGCTTCTGAGGGACACTGAAGCTTTCTTT; CDR3: CASSPRLLRDTEAFF
size: NA; D: NA; J: TRBJ2-3; V: TRBV5-1; DNA: TGCGCCAGCTCCCAGCGCACTACTAGCACAGATACGCAGTATTTT; CDR3: CASSQRTTSTDTQYF
size: NA; D: NA; J: TRBJ2-7; V: TRBV4-1; DNA: TGCGCCAGCAGCCAAAGGTGGAACACCTACGAGCAGTACTTC; CDR3: CASSQRWNTYEQYF
size: NA; D: NA; J: TRBJ2-3; V: TRBV9; DNA: TGTGCCAGCAGCGTAGGGGTCGGAAGCACAGATACGCAGTATTTT; CDR3: CASSVGVGSTDTQYF
size: NA; D: NA; J: TRBJ1-5; V: TRBV19; DNA: TGTGCCAGTAGCCATCCAACCGGGAACAGGGCTGATCAGCCCCAGCATTTT; CDR3: CASSHPTGNRADQPQHF
size: NA; D: TRBD2; J: TRBJ2-7; V: TRBV7-6; DNA: TGTGCCAGCAGCTTAGCGCCCGTGGTAGCGGGAGATAGCTCCTACGAGCAGTACTTC; CDR3: CASSLAPVVAGDSSYEQYF
size: NA; D: NA; J: TRBJ2-3; V: TRBV14; DNA: TGTGCCAGCAGCTTGAATCCCCAAACGCAGTATTTT; CDR3: CASSLNPQTQYF
size: few; D: NA; J: TRBJ2-7; V: TRBV25-1; DNA: TGTGCCAGCAGTGAAAGGAGAGTGGCAGGGCCTTCCTACGAGCAGTACTTC; CDR3: CASSERRVAGPSYEQYF
size: NA; D: NA; J: TRBJ2-7; V: TRBV28; DNA: TGTGCCAGCAGTTTAGGGGCAGGGTCCGAGCAGTACTTC; CDR3: CASSLGAGSEQYF
size: NA; D: TRBD1; J: TRBJ2-5; V: TRBV5-1; DNA: TGCGCCAGCAGCTTAGACAGGGAAACCCAGTACTTC; CDR3: CASSLDRETQYF
size: NA; D: NA; J: TRBJ1-4; V: TRBV5-1; DNA: TGCGCCAGCAGCTTGGTGGGGATTATGGGGGAAAAACTGTTTTTT; CDR3: CASSLVGIMGEKLFF
size: NA; D: TRBD1; J: TRBJ1-2; V: TRBV27; DNA: TGTGCCAGCAGGCGACAGGGGAGTTCAGAAGGCTACACCTTC; CDR3: CASRRQGSSEGYTF
size: NA; D: TRBD1; J: TRBJ1-4; V: TRBV19; DNA: TGTGCCAGTAGTGTACAGGGGAAGGATGAAAAACTGTTTTTT; CDR3: CASSVQGKDEKLFF
size: NA; D: TRBD1; J: TRBJ2-6; V: TRBV28; DNA: TGTGCCAGCAAGGGACAGGGCTCTGGGGCCAACGTCCTGACTTTC; CDR3: CASKGQGSGANVLTF
size: NA; D: TRBD2; J: TRBJ2-3; V: TRBV4-2; DNA: TGTGCCAGCAGCCAAGAGGGACTAGCGGGAGCTATAACAGATACGCAGTATTTT; CDR3: CASSQEGLAGAITDTQYF
size: NA; D: NA; J: TRBJ2-3; V: TRBV6-4; DNA: TGTGCCAGCAGTGACGGGCTGGCAGGGGAGGCAGATACGCAGTATTTT; CDR3: CASSDGLAGEADTQYF
size: NA; D: TRBD1; J: TRBJ1-2; V: TRBV18; DNA: TGTGCCAGCTCACCACCCTCGGTAACAGGGGGTTATGGCTACACCTTC; CDR3: CASSPPSVTGGYGYTF
size: NA; D: TRBD1; J: TRBJ2-1; V: TRBV19; DNA: TGTGCCAGTAGTAGACAGGGATCCTACAATGAGCAGTTCTTC; CDR3: CASSRQGSYNEQFF
size: NA; D: TRBD2; J: TRBJ2-7; V: TRBV28; DNA: TGTGCCAGCAGTTCCGGACTAGCGGCCTACGAGCAGTACTTC; CDR3: CASSSGLAAYEQYF
size: NA; D: NA; J: TRBJ2-7; V: TRBV13; DNA: TGTGCCAGCAGCTCTACTCTAGCATCCGAGCAGTACTTC; CDR3: CASSSTLASEQYF
size: NA; D: NA; J: TRBJ1-5; V: TRBV5-5; DNA: TGTGCCAGCAGCCCTCGGCCAGTTAGCAATCAGCCCCAGCATTTT; CDR3: CASSPRPVSNQPQHF
size: NA; D: NA; J: TRBJ1-1; V: TRBV27; DNA: TGTGCCAGCAGTTCCTTGGAGGGGATTGGCACTGAAGCTTTCTTT; CDR3: CASSSLEGIGTEAFF
size: few; D: NA; J: TRBJ2-7; V: TRBV10-3; DNA: TGTGCCATCAGCGGGGGGACAGGCCCGGGATTCACCTACGAGCAGTACTTC; CDR3: CAISGGTGPGFTYEQYF
size: NA; D: NA; J: TRBJ1-2; V: TRBV7-9; DNA: TGTGCCAGCAGCTTAGTTTCAGCCTCTAACTATGGCTACACCTTC; CDR3: CASSLVSASNYGYTF
size: once; D: NA; J: TRBJ1-2; V: TRBV7-8; DNA: TGTGCCAGCAGCTTTAGCCAGGCAAACAACTATGGCTACACCTTC; CDR3: CASSFSQANNYGYTF
size: NA; D: NA; J: TRBJ2-1; V: TRBV4-2; DNA: TGTGCCAGCAGCCAAGATAGAATGTACAATGAGCAGTTCTTC; CDR3: CASSQDRMYNEQFF
size: NA; D: NA; J: TRBJ1-3; V: TRBV7-9; DNA: TGTGCCAGCAGCTTCCTGGGACGGACCTCTGGAAACACCATATATTTT; CDR3: CASSFLGRTSGNTIYF
size: few; D: NA; J: TRBJ2-5; V: TRBV7-2; DNA: TGTGCCAGCAGCTCCCAAGAGACCCAGTACTTC; CDR3: CASSSQETQYF
size: NA; D: NA; J: TRBJ1-1; V: TRBV5-1; DNA: TGCGCCAGCAGCTTGATAGGGAACACTGAAGCTTTCTTT; CDR3: CASSLIGNTEAFF
size: NA; D: NA; J: TRBJ2-7; V: TRBV14; DNA: TGTGCCAGCAGCCCTCAGGGGTACGAGCAGTACTTC; CDR3: CASSPQGYEQYF
size: NA; D: NA; J: TRBJ2-7; V: TRBV4-2; DNA: TGTGCCAGCAGCCAAGAGGGTTCTCACTACGAGCAGTACTTC; CDR3: CASSQEGSHYEQYF
size: NA; D: TRBD1; J: TRBJ1-1; V: TRBV27; DNA: TGTGCCAGCAAGACAGGGTGGGGCACTGAAGCTTTCTTT; CDR3: CASKTGWGTEAFF
size: NA; D: TRBD1; J: TRBJ1-5; V: TRBV7-6; DNA: TGTGCCAGCAGCTTAGTTAGGACAGGGCCCAATCAGCCCCAGCATTTT; CDR3: CASSLVRTGPNQPQHF
size: NA; D: NA; J: TRBJ1-1; V: TRBV7-9; DNA: TGTGCCAGCAGCCCGCCTGGGCCCCTGAACACTGAAGCTTTCTTT; CDR3: CASSPPGPLNTEAFF
size: NA; D: TRBD1; J: TRBJ1-2; V: TRBV10-3; DNA: TGTGCCGGACGGGACAGCACCCGCTATGGCTACACCTTC; CDR3: CAGRDSTRYGYTF
size: NA; D: TRBD2; J: TRBJ2-7; V: TRBV7-8; DNA: TGTGCCAGCAGCTTATCTATTTGGCTAGCGGGGGCCCTTGGCGAGCAGTACTTC; CDR3: CASSLSIWLAGALGEQYF
size: NA; D: NA; J: TRBJ1-5; V: TRBV19; DNA: TGTGCCAGTAGTATATCGACGTATAGCAATCAGCCCCAGCATTTT; CDR3: CASSISTYSNQPQHF
size: NA; D: NA; J: TRBJ1-1; V: TRBV5-4; DNA: TGTGCCAGCAGCACGACAGAGAACACTGAAGCTTTCTTT; CDR3: CASSTTENTEAFF
size: NA; D: NA; J: TRBJ1-1; V: TRBV7-2; DNA: TGTGCCAGCAGCCCTAACATGGTCTGGAGCACTGAAGCTTTCTTT; CDR3: CASSPNMVWSTEAFF
size: few; D: NA; J: TRBJ2-7; V: TRBV11-3; DNA: TGTGCCAGCAGAAGTAGAACAGGGCAGTACTTC; CDR3: CASRSRTGQYF
size: NA; D: TRBD2; J: TRBJ2-3; V: TRBV6-5; DNA: TGTGCCAGCAGTTTGACTAGCGGGGGTTACACAGATACGCAGTATTTT; CDR3: CASSLTSGGYTDTQYF
size: NA; D: NA; J: TRBJ1-1; V: TRBV6-1; DNA: TGTGCCAGCAGTGGCACCAGGAACACTGAAGCTTTCTTT; CDR3: CASSGTRNTEAFF
size: NA; D: TRBD1; J: TRBJ2-7; V: TRBV5-1; DNA: TGCGCCAGCAGCATAGGTCCGGGACAGGGCGCCTACGAGCAGTACTTC; CDR3: CASSIGPGQGAYEQYF
size: NA; D: NA; J: TRBJ2-7; V: TRBV5-6; DNA: TGTGCCAGCAGCTTGGGACGGCTTCCCTACGAGCAGTACTTC; CDR3: CASSLGRLPYEQYF
size: NA; D: TRBD1; J: TRBJ2-1; V: TRBV10-3; DNA: TGTGCCATCAGTGAAGGGGACAGCCGGTACAGTGAGCAGTTCTTC; CDR3: CAISEGDSRYSEQFF